This T cell receptor (beta chain) comes out of a study of T cell responses to AZD1222 COVID-19 vaccine. Study-level points and caveats: Increased Spike-specific TCR breadth and depth were observed after two AZD1222 doses.

Measured with immunoSEQ multiplex PCR; TCRdb has only the in-frame clones, and not every one. The table has 100,000 or so clones, about 91% seen once. This clone was seen a single time. Its antigen is still unknown. V lost 1 base to trimming and J lost 4 bases; unmatched junction nucleotides: 10. The CDR3 spans 17 residues. In germline, CDR1 is KGHSH, CDR2 LQKENI. V is TRBV18 and J is TRBJ2-1, with TRBD2 matching 7 bases. The origin of this receptor is an adult who received the AZD1222 COVID-19 vaccine. The sequences come from peripheral blood, collected 28 days after the second AZD1222 dose. This CDR3 reads CASSPRISGLLYNEQFF. CDR3 nucleotide sequence: TGTGCCAGCTCACCACGGATTAGCGGGCTCCTTTACAATGAGCAGTTCTTC.